This T cell receptor beta chain was retrieved from a study of cytotoxic CD8 clonotypes in ibrutinib-treated CLL (dated by TCRdb to about 2021). With respect to the entire study: The cohort had ten to twelve relapsed/refractory and around 14 treatment-naive patients; around 17 were IGHV unmutated. Responses were partial in some 24 patients and complete in 2; after median approximately 69 months follow-up, about 15 stayed in remission and roughly twelve progressed. Every sample from remission and from progressive disease was obtained while the patients were still on ibrutinib. Cryopreserved peripheral blood mononuclear cells were obtained before treatment, at response, and at either sustained remission or disease progression. Of the 86 participants in the trial, about two dozen had longitudinal samples available. On average, each sample had some 260,000 productive templates and approximately 100,000 productive rearrangements. The response samples were drawn at a median of approximately 12 months into treatment, with a range of roughly 6 to 36 months. Results the study describes overall, beyond this receptor: Baseline clonality was found to be higher than that of age-matched healthy donors and was strongly correlated with circulating CD8+ T-cell counts. Sampling times were not matched between sustained-remission and progressing patients, and lymph node repertoires were not studied. Public clonotypes were rare and either shrank or stayed stable during treatment, and the rise in clonality at ibrutinib response reflected expansion of private clonotypes. Clonality rose at ibrutinib response, remained stable during sustained remission, and dropped back toward baseline at progression.

For TCR beta library preparation, about 2 micrograms of genomic DNA were extracted from the cryopreserved PBMCs. Longitudinal blood samples from CLL patients receiving ibrutinib monotherapy were subjected to high-throughput TCR beta sequencing. Patients were enrolled in a phase 2 open-label single-center ibrutinib monotherapy trial. From cysteine to phenylalanine, the CDR3 is 14 amino acids long. CDR3 DNA only is kept here, 42 bases in frame from base 1. Trimming costs V 5 bases and J 1 base, and their ends lie 12 bases apart. In the germline V gene (reference sequence), CDR1 corresponds to MNHEY and CDR2 to SMNVEV. On a MiSeq, deep resolution sequencing aimed for a depth between 1 in 1 million and 1 in 200,000 T cells, with each clonotype covered around 9.2x on average. TCR beta libraries were generated with the immunoSEQ hsTCRB Kit. Per the original workflow: ImmunoSEQ Data Assistant and ImmunoSEQ Analyzer were used for data analysis, and V, D and J genes were assigned according to IMGT definitions. Clonality was computed as one minus normalized Shannon entropy of productive rearrangement frequencies, ranging from 0 to 1. Only overrepresented clonotypes making up at least 0.05% of the repertoire of each patient were included in the public clonotype analysis. Some twelve repertoires from age-matched healthy donors, obtained from immuneACCESS, served as clonality controls. TCRdb took over this immuneACCESS table, retaining in-frame rearrangements with V and J assigned. Such tables are incomplete; in checked studies, under half of the missing clones stem from an unresolved V gene, and the remainder is unexplained. The DNA gave D and trimming, while V, J and clone size come from that table. Across this sample there are some 30,000 clones, with 60% to 85% seen only once. The top ten clonotypes cover around 50% of the sample.

On this clone itself: Its antigen target is currently unknown. Per-nucleotide qualities are absent, and no much larger clonotype sits a single base away.

This clonotype was obtained from a human donor with chronic lymphocytic leukemia. This chain joins TRBV27 to TRBJ2-7; no D gene call is confident. Sequencing used PBMCs, obtained after 36 months of ibrutinib treatment. This receptor carries the CDR3 CASSPLGGSYEQYF. The nucleotide sequence is TGTGCCAGCAGTCCCCTAGGCGGTTCCTACGAGCAGTACTTC.